The 5 T cell receptor beta chains below were found in one sample sequenced in a study of cytomegalovirus exposure and HLA in healthy donors. The data were produced by immunoSEQ multiplex PCR, yet TCRdb's version contains in-frame clones alone and is incomplete. The table has 150,000 to 200,000 clones, roughly nine tenths seen once. The source material was PBMCs. These receptors all come from a man aged 18 to 35 in good health and CMV-seropositive.

The rearrangement uses TRBV6-1 and TRBJ2-7, with TRBD2 identical over 15 bases. There are 16 residues in the CDR3. CDR1 and CDR2 from the germline V gene are MNHNS and SASEGT. With V trimmed by 4 bases and J by 3 bases, 4 bases remained unmatched. The CDR3 DNA is TGTGCCAGCAGTGGGACTAGCGGGAGGGCATACTACGAGCAGTACTTC. This encodes CASSGTSGRAYYEQYF.

The chain employs TRBV2 and TRBJ2-1; no firm D call. The germline gives CDR1 SNHLY, CDR2 FYNNEI. The V end was cut by 4 bases, the J end by 6 bases, with 10 bases between. This CDR3 is built from 13 residues. The CDR3 DNA reads as TGTGCCAGCAGTGGACTGGTAACCAATGAGCAGTTCTTC. Residues: CASSGLVTNEQFF. The full variable domain, in which reference TRBV2 and TRBJ2-1 provide the parts outside the CDR3, is EPEVTQTPSHQVTQMGQEVILRCVPISNHLYFYWYRQILGQKVEFLVSFYNNEISEKSEIFDDQFSVERPDGSNFTLKIRSTKLEDSAMYFCASSGLVTNEQFFGPGTRLTVL.

The J gene is TRBJ1-5, the V gene TRBV30; TRBD1 matches 8 bases. The CDR3 consists of 14 residues. The junction had 8 bases not matched to a gene; V was cut back by 3 bases and J by 7 bases. Germline assignment: CDR1 GTSNPN and CDR2 SVGIG (reference sequence). The CDR3 region is CAWRAGTGWQPQHF. CDR3 nucleotides: TGTGCCTGGAGGGCTGGGACAGGCTGGCAGCCCCAGCATTTT.

The gene calls are TRBV4-2 and TRBJ2-3; TRBD2 is a possible D gene (6 bases). Trimming stripped 0 bases from V and 3 bases from J, with 22 bases between. Per germline, CDR1 LGHNA and CDR2 YNFKEQ. This CDR3 is built from 19 residues. CDR3 DNA: TGTGCCAGCAGCCAAGATACACTGCGGGACCCTAGGGGTACAGATACGCAGTATTTT. Its translation: CASSQDTLRDPRGTDTQYF.

Here the CDR3 reads CASKRYNEQFF. Written as DNA, the CDR3 is TGTGCCAGCAAGCGGTACAATGAGCAGTTCTTC. This chain connects TRBV2 to TRBJ2-1, with D perhaps TRBD2 (5 bases). The V and J ends lost 7 bases and 4 bases respectively, with 5 bases between them. The CDR3 contains 11 residues. Looked up from germline, CDR1 is SNHLY and CDR2 is FYNNEI.